The source of this T cell receptor (beta chain) is a study of blood T cells in healthy people across ages (dated by TCRdb to the mid-2010s). About the investigation overall: In model experiments, template switching captured roughly one uniquely barcoded TCR beta cDNA molecule for every two T cells. To track age-related changes in TCR beta repertoire diversity, the study relied on deep sequencing normalized with unique cDNA molecular identifiers. Four age groups were formed from the donors: young (average approximately 15 years), middle-aged (approximately 42), aged (62) and long-lived (82). To avoid experimental bias, donors of different ages were distributed randomly across sequencing lanes. Using the same blood draw, the study looked at two additional independent replicas of 1 million unique cDNA reads for two donors, one aged 18 to 30 and the other aged 80 or older. Overall results and qualifications from the work: Because the CMV infection status of the donors was unknown, age-related changes in expanded clonotypes may potentially have been confounded. Total diversity estimates from one million sequenced T cells were considered lower bounds and underestimates. Since profiling was done on bulk unsorted PBMCs, naive and antigen-experienced compartments could not be conclusively compared. As age increased, observed TCR beta diversity per million T cells dropped in a roughly linear way, and a significant reduction was already evident by age around 41. A strong correlation was found between observed TCR beta diversity and the percentage of naive T cells measured by flow cytometry. The long-lived group showed more naive CD4+ T cells, fewer expanded clones and increased TCR diversity than the aged group, suggesting age selection.

A remark on this clonotype: Its antigen remains unidentified. No much larger clone is present one base from it, and per-base qualities are unavailable.

The method behind the library was 5' RACE. Instrument on record: Illumina HiSeq 2500. A second PCR of about 7 to 12 cycles was run with a J-beta primer mix and a sample-barcoded 5' primer. A template-switch 5' adaptor carrying 12 random nucleotides introduced a unique molecular identifier onto each TCR beta cDNA molecule. Each sample yielded at least 3 million CDR3-containing paired-end reads. First-strand cDNA was synthesized from all RNA with the Mint cDNA synthesis kit, primed by a TRBC-specific oligonucleotide. All cDNA was treated with uracil-DNA glycosylase and then went through a first 18-cycle PCR with the universal primers M1SS and BC2_uni_R. On the authors' methods: For normalization, 1 million high-quality reads were randomly selected from each sample, with every read carrying a distinct molecular identifier. Reads sharing molecular identifiers were discarded rather than binned into consensus sequences. MiTCR, run with a Q25 quality threshold and the strictest error-elimination algorithm, handled CDR3 identification, clonotype clustering and error correction. A nonparametric unseen species model with Euler transformation was used to estimate lower-bound total TCR beta diversity. TCRdb trimmed public reads at Q25 via fastp, called clones via MiXCR and kept in-frame beta chains. Each CDR3 protein appears once, grouped with its most common genes and DNA. The V and J calls and clone size are TCRdb's, not the authors'. Recorded for this sample are 750,000 to 950,000 distinct CDR3 sequences; about 48% of them occurred a single time. Roughly 40% of the sample goes to the ten largest clones.

The donors were roughly 39 Caucasian individuals from Russia, aged roughly 6 to 100 years, who were systemically healthy. About 10 milliliters of peripheral blood were drawn from each donor into EDTA-treated Vacutainer tubes. Ficoll-Paque density-gradient centrifugation was used to isolate PBMCs, with at least 6 million per sample. Trizol reagent was used to extract total RNA from PBMCs, with at least 6 micrograms per sample. Naive CD45RAhigh/CD27high T cell percentages were measured by flow cytometry on a PBMC aliquot from every donor. The junction shows trimming of 5 bases on V and 3 bases on J, and the gene matches do not reach 7 bases of it. The CDR3 runs 15 residues from the cysteine to the phenylalanine. The DNA shown is the 45-base CDR3, in frame from base 1. Via the germline V gene, CDR1 is SGHVS and CDR2 FQNEAQ.

The sequence was obtained from an elderly man in good health. The chain joins TRBV7-8 to TRBJ2-5, and 9 junction bases match TRBD2. Sequenced material: blood. Read as DNA, the sequence is TGTGCCAGCAGCCTAAGCGGGAGGTCAAAAGAGACCCAGTACTTC. Its translation reads: CASSLSGRSKETQYF. Full variable domain (CDR3 extended with the reference TRBV7-8 and TRBJ2-5 proteins): GAGVSQSPRYKVAKRGQDVALRCDPISGHVSLFWYQQALGQGPEFLTYFQNEAQLDKSGLPSDRFFAERPEGSVSTLKIQRTQQEDSAVYLCASSLSGRSKETQYFGPGTRLLVL.